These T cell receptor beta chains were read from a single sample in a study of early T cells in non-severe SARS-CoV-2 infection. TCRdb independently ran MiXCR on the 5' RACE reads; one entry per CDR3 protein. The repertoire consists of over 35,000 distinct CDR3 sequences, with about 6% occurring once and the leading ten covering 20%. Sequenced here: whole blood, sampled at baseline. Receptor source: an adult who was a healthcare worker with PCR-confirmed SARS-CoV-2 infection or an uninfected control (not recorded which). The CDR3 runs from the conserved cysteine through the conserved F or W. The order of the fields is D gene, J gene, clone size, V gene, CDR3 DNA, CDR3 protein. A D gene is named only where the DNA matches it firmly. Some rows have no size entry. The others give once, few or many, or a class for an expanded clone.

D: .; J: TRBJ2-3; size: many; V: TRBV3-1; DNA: TGTGCCAGCAGCCAAGAAGGGGACTTATTGACCACAGATACGCAGTATTTT; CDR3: CASSQEGDLLTTDTQYF
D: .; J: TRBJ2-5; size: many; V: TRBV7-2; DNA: TGTGCCAGCAGCTTAATCCAAGAGACCCAGTACTTC; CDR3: CASSLIQETQYF
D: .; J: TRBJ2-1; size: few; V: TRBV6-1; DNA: TGTGCCAGCAGCCCAACGGGGAACAATGAGCAGTTCTTC; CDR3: CASSPTGNNEQFF
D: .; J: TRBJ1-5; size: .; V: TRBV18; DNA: TGTGCCAGCTCACCCGGGACACTTAGCAATCAGCCCCAGCATTTT; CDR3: CASSPGTLSNQPQHF
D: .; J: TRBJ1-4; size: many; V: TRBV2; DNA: TGTGCCAGCAACGAGGGGCTGAATGAAAAACTGTTTTTT; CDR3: CASNEGLNEKLFF
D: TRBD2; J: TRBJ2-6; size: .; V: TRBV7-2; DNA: TGTGCCAGCAGCTTAGTTGCGGGGGGCTCTGGGGCCAACGTCCTGACTTTC; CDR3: CASSLVAGGSGANVLTF
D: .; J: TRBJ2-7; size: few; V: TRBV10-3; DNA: TGTGCCGCAAGGGGGAGTCGACAGGGACTGGGCGAGCAGTACTTC; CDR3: CAARGSRQGLGEQYF
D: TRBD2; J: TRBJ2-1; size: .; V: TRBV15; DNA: TGTGCCACCGCCCAGCGGGAGGGTTACAATGAGCAGTTCTTC; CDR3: CATAQREGYNEQFF
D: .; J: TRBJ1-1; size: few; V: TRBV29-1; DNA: TGCAGCGTTGTCAAATTTTTCCACGGGGGTGCCATGAACACTGAAGCTTTCTTT; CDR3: CSVVKFFHGGAMNTEAFF
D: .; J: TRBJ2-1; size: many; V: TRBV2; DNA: TGTGCCAGCAGGACTTCTACCTATGAGCAGTTCTTC; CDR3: CASRTSTYEQFF
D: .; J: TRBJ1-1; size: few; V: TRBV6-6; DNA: TGTGCCAGCGATGGGGGCTCGGGCACTGAAGCTTTCTTT; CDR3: CASDGGSGTEAFF
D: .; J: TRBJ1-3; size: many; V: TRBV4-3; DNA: TGCGCCAGCAGCCAAGAGGCACAGGGATCTGGAAACACCATATATTTT; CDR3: CASSQEAQGSGNTIYF
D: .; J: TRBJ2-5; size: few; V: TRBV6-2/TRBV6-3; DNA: TGTGCCAGCAGTTACTCGCTACAGCAAGAGACCCAGTACTTC; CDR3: CASSYSLQQETQYF
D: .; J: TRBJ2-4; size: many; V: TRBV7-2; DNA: TGTGCCAGCAGCTATCACGGAAAAAACATTCAGTACTTC; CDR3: CASSYHGKNIQYF
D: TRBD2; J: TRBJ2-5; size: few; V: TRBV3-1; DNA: TGTGCCACAACGGGACTAGCGGGACCGAAAGAGACCCAGTACTTC; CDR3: CATTGLAGPKETQYF
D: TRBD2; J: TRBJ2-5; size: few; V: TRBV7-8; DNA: TGTGCCAGCAGCTCTCAGGGACTAGCGGGAGGGCCTGAGACCCAGTACTTC; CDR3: CASSSQGLAGGPETQYF
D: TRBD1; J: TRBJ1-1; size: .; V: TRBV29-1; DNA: TGCAGCGGGGACAGCGGGGACACTGAAGCTTTCTTT; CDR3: CSGDSGDTEAFF
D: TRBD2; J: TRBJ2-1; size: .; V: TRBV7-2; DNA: TGTGCCAGCAGCTTTCCGGGACTAGTAAAACGGAGCTCCTACAATGAGCAGTTCTTC; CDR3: CASSFPGLVKRSSYNEQFF
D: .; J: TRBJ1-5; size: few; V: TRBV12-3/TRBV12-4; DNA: TGTGCCAGCACTCTTTGGGGGGCAGTCTATCAGCCCCAGCATTTT; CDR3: CASTLWGAVYQPQHF
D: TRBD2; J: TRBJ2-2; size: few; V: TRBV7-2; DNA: TGTGCCAGCAGCCAAGGACTAGCGGGAGTAGGCGGGGAGCTGTTTTTT; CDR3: CASSQGLAGVGGELFF
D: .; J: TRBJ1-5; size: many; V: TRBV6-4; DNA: TGTGCCAGCAGTGTCGAGTTTGATCAGCCCCAGCATTTT; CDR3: CASSVEFDQPQHF
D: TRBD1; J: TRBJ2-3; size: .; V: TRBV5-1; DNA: TGCGCCAGCAGCTTACAGGGGCTAGATACGCAGTATTTT; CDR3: CASSLQGLDTQYF
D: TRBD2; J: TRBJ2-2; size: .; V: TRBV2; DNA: TGTGCCAGCAGTGAAAGGAGACCCGGGACTAGCGGGGGGTACAGCGGGGAGCTGTTTTTT; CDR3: CASSERRPGTSGGYSGELFF
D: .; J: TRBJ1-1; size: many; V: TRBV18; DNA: TGTGCCAGCTCACCGACTAGGACAGTGAACACTGAAGCTTTCTTT; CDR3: CASSPTRTVNTEAFF
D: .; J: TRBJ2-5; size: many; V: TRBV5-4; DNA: TGTGCCAGCAGCTTGGCGTCAGGGACACAAGAGACCCAGTACTTC; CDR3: CASSLASGTQETQYF
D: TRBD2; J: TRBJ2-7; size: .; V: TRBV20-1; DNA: TGCAGTGCTAGAGAGGCTAGCGGGACCTACGAGCAGTACTTC; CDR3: CSAREASGTYEQYF
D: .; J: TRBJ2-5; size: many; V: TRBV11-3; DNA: TGTGCCAGCAGCCGCGGTCAAGAGACCCAGTACTTC; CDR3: CASSRGQETQYF
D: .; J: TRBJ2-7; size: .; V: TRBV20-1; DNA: TGCAGTGCTAGGGACAGCTCCTACGAGCAGTACTTC; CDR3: CSARDSSYEQYF
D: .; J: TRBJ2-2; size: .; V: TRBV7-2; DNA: TGTGCCAGCAGCTTAGCCTTGCCGCCGGAGCTGTTTTTT; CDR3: CASSLALPPELFF
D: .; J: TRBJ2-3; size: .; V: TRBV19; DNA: TGTGCCAGTATAGGGGGGGCGTTAACAGATACGCAGTATTTT; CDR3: CASIGGALTDTQYF
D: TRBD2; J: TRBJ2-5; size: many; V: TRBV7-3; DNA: TGTGCCAGCAGTTCCGGGACTAGCGGGAAAGAGACCCAGTACTTC; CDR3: CASSSGTSGKETQYF
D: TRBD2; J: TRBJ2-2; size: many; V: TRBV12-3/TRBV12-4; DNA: TGTGCCAGCAGCCCGACTAGCGGGAGGGCAGTCACCGGGGAGCTGTTTTTT; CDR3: CASSPTSGRAVTGELFF
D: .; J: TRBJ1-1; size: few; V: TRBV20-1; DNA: TGCAGTGCAGGGCGGGAGTGGGACTTTACTGAAGCTTTCTTT; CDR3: CSAGREWDFTEAFF
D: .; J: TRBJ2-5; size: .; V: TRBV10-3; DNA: TGTGCCATCACCCCAGAATCAGAGACCCAGTACTTC; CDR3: CAITPESETQYF
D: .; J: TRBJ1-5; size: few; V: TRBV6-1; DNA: TGTGCCGGCACCCACGGCAATCAGCCCCAGCATTTT; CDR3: CAGTHGNQPQHF
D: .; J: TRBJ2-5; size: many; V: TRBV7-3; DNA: TGTGCCAGCAGCTTAATCCCTAGCAGCGTGGAGACCCAGTACTTC; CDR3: CASSLIPSSVETQYF
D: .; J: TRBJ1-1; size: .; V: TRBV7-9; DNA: TGTGCCAGCAGCTTAGCAAGATTACAGGGCCCCATGAACACTGAAGCTTTCTTT; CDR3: CASSLARLQGPMNTEAFF
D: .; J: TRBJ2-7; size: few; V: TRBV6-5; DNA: TGTGCCAGCAGTTATCGGGATAGCTTTCCCTACGAGCAGTACTTC; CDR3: CASSYRDSFPYEQYF
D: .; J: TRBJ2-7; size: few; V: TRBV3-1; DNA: TGTGCCAGCAGCCAAGGGCGGGGGCCGACCTACGAGCAGTACTTC; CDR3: CASSQGRGPTYEQYF
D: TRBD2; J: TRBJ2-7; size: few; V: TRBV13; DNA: TGTGCCAGCAGCCCGTTGACTAGCGGGAACTACGAGCAGTACTTC; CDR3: CASSPLTSGNYEQYF
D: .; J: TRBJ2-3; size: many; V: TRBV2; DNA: TGTGCCGTCACAGATACGCAGTATTTT; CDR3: CAVTDTQYF
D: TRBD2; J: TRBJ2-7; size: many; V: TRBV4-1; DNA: TGCGCCAGCAGCCAAGACGAGGTCATAGCGGGGTTCTCCTACGAGCAGTACTTC; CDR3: CASSQDEVIAGFSYEQYF
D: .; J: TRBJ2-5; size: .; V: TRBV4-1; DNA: TGCGCCAGCAGCCAGGGCATACCCGGCCTTATAGCTCAAGAGACCCAGTACTTC; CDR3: CASSQGIPGLIAQETQYF
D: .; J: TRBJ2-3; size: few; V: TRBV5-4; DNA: TGTGCCAGCAGCTTGGGACGGCCCGCGGGGCTAAGCACAGATACGCAGTATTTT; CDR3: CASSLGRPAGLSTDTQYF
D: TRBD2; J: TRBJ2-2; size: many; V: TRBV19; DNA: TGTGCCAGTAGTTCCGGGACTAGCGACGGGGAGCTGTTTTTT; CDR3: CASSSGTSDGELFF
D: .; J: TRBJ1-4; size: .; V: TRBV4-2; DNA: TGTGCCAGCAGCCAGGGTCAGGGAACTAATGAAAAACTGTTTTTT; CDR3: CASSQGQGTNEKLFF
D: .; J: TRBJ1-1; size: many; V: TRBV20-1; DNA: TGCAGTGCTAGAGATCAAGGGACGAACACTGAAGCTTTCTTT; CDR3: CSARDQGTNTEAFF
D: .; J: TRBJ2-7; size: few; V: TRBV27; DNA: TGTGCCAGCAGTTTAAGGGGGGACATTTTCTACGAGCAGTACTTC; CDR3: CASSLRGDIFYEQYF
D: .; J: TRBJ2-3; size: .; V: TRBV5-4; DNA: TGTGCCAGCAGCTTGTTGACTTCTGGCTCAGATACGCAGTATTTT; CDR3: CASSLLTSGSDTQYF
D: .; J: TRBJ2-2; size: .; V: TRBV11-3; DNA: TGTGCCAGCAGCCTAGCGCGAGGGGCCGACACCGGGGAGCTGTTTTTT; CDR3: CASSLARGADTGELFF
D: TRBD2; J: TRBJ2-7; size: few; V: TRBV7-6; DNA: TGTGCCAGCAGCTTAGCGGGCGGGAGCGACGGCGAGCAGTACTTC; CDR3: CASSLAGGSDGEQYF
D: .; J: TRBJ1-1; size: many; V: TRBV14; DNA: TGTGCCAGCAGCCAAGATCGAAATCCCCGCAACTTT; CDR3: CASSQDRNPRNF
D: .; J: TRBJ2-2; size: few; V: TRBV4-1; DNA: TGCGCCAGCAGCCAAGAGGCAGGCACCGTGACCGGGGAGCTGTTTTTT; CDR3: CASSQEAGTVTGELFF
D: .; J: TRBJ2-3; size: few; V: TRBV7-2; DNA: TGTGCCAGCAGCTTAGTGACCCGCACAGATACGCAGTATTTT; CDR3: CASSLVTRTDTQYF
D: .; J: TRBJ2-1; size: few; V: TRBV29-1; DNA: TGCAGCGTTGATGGGACACCCTCCTACAATGAGCAGTTCTTC; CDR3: CSVDGTPSYNEQFF
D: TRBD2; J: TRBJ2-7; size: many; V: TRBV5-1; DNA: TGCGCCAGCAGCTCCGGGGGGGGCAGCCCCTACGAGCAGTACTTC; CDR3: CASSSGGGSPYEQYF
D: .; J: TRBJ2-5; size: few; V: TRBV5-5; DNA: TGTGCCAGCAGCTTGCCTCCGGGATGGGAGACCCAGTACTTC; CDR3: CASSLPPGWETQYF
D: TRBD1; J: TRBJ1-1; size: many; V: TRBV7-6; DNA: TGTGCCAGCAGCTTAAGGGACAGGGGCAACACTGAAGCTTTCTTT; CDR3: CASSLRDRGNTEAFF
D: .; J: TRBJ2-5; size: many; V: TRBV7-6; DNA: TGTGCCAGCAGCCCGACGGGGGAGACCCAGTACTTC; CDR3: CASSPTGETQYF
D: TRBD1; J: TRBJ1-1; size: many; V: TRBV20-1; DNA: TGCAGTGCTAGGGAACAGGGGCTTGTTTTCGAAGCTTTCTTT; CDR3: CSAREQGLVFEAFF